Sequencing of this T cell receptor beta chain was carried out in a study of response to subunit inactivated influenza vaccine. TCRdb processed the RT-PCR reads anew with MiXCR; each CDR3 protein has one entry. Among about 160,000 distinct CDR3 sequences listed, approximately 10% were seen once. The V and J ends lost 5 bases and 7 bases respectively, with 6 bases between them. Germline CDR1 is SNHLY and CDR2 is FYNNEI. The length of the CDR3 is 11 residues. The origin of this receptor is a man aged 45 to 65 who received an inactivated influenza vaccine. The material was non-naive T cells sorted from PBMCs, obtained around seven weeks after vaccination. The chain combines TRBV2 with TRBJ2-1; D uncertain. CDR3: CASSTKNEQFF. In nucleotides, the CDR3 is TGTGCCAGCAGTACTAAGAATGAGCAGTTCTTC.